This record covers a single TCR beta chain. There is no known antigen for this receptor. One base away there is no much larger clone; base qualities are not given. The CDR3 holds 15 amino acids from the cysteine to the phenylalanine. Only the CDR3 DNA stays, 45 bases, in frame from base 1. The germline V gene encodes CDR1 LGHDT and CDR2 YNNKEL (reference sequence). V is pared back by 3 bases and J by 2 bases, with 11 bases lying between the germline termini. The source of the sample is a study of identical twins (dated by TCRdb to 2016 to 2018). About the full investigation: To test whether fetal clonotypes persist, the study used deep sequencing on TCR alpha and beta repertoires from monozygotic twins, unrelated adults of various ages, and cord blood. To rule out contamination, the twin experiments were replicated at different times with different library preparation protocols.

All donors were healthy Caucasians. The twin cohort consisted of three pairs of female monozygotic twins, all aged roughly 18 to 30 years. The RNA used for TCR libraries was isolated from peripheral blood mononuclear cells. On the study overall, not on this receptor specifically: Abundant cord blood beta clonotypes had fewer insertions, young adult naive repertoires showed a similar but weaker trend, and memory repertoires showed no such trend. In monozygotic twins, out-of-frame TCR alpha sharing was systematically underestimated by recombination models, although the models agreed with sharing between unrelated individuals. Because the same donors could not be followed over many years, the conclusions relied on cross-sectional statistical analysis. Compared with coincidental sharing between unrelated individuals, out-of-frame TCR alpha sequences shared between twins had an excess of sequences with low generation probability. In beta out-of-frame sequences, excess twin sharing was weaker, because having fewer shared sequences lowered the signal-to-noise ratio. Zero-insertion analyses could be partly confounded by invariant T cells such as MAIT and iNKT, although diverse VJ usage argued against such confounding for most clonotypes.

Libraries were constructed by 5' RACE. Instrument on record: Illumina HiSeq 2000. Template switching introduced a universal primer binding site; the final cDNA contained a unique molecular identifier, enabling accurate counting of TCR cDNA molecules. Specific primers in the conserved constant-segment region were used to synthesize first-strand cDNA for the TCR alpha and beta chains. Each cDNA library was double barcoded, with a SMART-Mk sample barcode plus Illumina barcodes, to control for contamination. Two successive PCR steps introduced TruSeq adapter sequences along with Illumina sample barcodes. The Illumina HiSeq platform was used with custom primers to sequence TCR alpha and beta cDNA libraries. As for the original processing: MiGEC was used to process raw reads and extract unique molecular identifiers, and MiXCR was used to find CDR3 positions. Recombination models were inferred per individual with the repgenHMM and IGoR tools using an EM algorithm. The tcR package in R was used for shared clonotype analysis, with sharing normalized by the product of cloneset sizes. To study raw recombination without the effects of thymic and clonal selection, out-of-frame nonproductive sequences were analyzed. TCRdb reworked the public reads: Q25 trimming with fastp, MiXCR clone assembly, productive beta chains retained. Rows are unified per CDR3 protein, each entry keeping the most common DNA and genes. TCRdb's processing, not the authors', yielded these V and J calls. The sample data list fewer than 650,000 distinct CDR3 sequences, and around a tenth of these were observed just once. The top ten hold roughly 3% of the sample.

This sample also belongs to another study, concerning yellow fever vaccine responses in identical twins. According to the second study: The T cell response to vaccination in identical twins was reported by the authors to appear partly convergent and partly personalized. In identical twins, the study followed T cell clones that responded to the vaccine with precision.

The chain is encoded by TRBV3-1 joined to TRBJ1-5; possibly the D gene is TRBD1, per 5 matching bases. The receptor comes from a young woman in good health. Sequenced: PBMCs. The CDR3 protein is CASSQGGFGNQPQHF. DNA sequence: TGTGCCAGCAGCCAGGGGGGGTTTGGCAATCAGCCCCAGCATTTT.